This record looks at one T cell receptor beta chain sequence and its context. Its antigen remains unidentified. The germline CDR1 and CDR2 sequences are LNHDA and SQIVND (reference sequence). J gave up 2 bases and V 4 bases, and 5 bases lay outside the gene matches. The CDR3 spans 15 residues. In making TCR cDNA, 5'RACE template switching added a universal primer site and UMIs to it. Each CDR3 protein gets one entry after TCRdb re-called the 5' RACE reads with MiXCR. The sample shows under 150,000 distinct CDR3 sequences, 7.7% of them seen only once. The sample comes from a study of T cells after yellow fever vaccination. Study outcomes and limitations: Few clonotypes appeared in both CD4 and CD8 compartments. Detected again after the booster were most primary-vaccination clones, at approximately 96% CD4 and more than 70% CD8.

The clonotype originates from a man under 40 who received the YFV17D yellow fever vaccine. The sample consisted of CD4+ T cells sorted from PBMCs, taken 5 days after the yellow fever booster vaccination. The chain employs TRBV19 and TRBJ2-1; 7 bases align to TRBD2. CDR3 region: CASSRTSDPYNEQFF. CDR3 DNA: TGTGCCAGTAGTAGAACTAGCGACCCCTACAATGAGCAGTTCTTC.